This T cell receptor (beta chain) derives from a study of cytomegalovirus exposure and HLA in healthy donors. Study background: Both the 120 validation repertoires and the roughly 640 first-cohort repertoires used the same platform, as reported by a later analysis.

This table comes from immunoSEQ multiplex PCR, and its TCRdb copy is limited to in-frame clones, with some not included. Counted here are a few hundred thousand clones, over 75% occurring once; the ten biggest clones make up 0.92%. Notes on the study in general: First-cohort TCR clusters tended to co-occur in the roughly 130 validation repertoires, a later analysis found.

To note about this clone: Its antigen is unidentified.

The CDR3 spans 15 residues. Trimming shortened V by 4 bases and J by 6 bases, and 16 bases separated the two germline ends. The germline CDR1 and CDR2 sequences are MGHRA and YSYEKL. The chain employs TRBV4-1 and TRBJ2-1; D might be TRBD2 (6 bases). The sequence came from a woman aged 18-30 years in good health and CMV-seronegative. What was sequenced was PBMCs. CDR3 coding DNA: TGCGCCAGCAGCCTTGAGGGAGGATGGGGCAATGAGCAGTTCTTC. The encoded protein is CASSLEGGWGNEQFF.